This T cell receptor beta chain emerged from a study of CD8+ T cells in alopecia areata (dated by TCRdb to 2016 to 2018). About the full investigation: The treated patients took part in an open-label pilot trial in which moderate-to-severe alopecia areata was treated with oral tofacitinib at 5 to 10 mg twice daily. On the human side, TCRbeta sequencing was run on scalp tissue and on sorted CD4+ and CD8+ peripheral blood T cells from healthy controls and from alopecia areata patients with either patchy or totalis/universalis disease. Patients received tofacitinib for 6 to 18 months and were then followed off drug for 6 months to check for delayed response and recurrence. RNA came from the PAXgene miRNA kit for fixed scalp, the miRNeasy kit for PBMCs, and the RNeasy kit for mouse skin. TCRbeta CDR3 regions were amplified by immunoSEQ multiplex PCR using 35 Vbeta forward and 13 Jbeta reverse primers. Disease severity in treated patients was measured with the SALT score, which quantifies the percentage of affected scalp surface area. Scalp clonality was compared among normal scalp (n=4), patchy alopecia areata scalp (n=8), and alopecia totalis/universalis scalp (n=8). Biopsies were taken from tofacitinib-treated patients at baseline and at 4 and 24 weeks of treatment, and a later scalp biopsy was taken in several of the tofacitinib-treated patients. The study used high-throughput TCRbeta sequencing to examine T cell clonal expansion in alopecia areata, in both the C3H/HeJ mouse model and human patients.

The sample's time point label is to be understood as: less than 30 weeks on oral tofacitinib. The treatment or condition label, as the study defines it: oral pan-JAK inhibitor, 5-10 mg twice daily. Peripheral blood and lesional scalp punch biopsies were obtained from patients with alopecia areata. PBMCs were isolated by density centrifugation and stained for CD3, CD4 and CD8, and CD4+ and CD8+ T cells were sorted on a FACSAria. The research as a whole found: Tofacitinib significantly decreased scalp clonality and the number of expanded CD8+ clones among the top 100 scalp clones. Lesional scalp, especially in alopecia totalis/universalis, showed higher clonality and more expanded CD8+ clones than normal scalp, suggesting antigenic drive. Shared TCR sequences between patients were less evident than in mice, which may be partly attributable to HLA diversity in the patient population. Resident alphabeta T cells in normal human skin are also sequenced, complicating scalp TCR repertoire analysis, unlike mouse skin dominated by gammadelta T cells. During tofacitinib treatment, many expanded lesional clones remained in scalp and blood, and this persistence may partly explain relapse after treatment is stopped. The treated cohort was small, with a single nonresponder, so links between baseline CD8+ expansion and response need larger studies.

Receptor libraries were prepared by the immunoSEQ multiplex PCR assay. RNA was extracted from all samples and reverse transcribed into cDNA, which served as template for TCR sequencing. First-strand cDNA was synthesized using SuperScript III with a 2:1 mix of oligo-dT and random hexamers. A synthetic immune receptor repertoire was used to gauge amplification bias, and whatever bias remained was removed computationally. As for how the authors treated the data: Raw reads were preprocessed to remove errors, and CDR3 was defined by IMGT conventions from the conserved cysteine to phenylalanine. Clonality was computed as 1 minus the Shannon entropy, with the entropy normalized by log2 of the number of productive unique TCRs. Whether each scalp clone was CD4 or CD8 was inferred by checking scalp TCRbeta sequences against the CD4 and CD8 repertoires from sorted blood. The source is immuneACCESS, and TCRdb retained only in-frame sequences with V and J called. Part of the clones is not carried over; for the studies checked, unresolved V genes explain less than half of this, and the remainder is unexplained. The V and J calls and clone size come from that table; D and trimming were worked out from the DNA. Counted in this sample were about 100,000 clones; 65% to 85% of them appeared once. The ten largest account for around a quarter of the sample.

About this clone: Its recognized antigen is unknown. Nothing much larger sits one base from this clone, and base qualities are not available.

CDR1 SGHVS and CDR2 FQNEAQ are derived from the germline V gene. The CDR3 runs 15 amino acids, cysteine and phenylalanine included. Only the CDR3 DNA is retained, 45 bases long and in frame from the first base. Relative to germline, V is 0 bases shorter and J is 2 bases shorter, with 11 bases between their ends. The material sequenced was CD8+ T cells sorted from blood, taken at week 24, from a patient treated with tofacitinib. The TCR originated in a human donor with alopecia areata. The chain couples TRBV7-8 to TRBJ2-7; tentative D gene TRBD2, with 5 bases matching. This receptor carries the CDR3 CASSLAVDGTYEQYF. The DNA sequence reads TGTGCCAGCAGCTTAGCGGTCGACGGGACCTACGAGCAGTACTTC. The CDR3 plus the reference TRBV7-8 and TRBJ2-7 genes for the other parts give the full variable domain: GAGVSQSPRYKVAKRGQDVALRCDPISGHVSLFWYQQALGQGPEFLTYFQNEAQLDKSGLPSDRFFAERPEGSVSTLKIQRTQQEDSAVYLCASSLAVDGTYEQYFGPGTRLTVT.